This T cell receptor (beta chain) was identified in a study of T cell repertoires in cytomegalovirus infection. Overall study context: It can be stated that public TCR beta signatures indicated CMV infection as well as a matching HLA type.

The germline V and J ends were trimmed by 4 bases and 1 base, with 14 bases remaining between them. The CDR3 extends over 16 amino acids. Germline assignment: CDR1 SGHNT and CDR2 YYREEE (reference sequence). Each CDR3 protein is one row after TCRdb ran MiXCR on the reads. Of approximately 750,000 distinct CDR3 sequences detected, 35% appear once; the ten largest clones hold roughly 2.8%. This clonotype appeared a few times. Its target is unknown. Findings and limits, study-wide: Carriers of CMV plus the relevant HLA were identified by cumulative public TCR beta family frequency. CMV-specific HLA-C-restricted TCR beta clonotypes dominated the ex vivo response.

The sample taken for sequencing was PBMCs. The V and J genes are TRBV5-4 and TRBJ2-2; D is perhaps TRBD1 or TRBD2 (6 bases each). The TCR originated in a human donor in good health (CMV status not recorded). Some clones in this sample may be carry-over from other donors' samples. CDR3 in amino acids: CASSDEGGRNTGELFF. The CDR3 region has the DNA TGTGCCAGCAGCGATGAGGGGGGACGGAACACCGGGGAGCTGTTTTTT.